The source of this TCR beta chain is a study of lymphopenia after photon versus proton radiotherapy. Regarding the study as a whole: Proton therapy kept repertoires fairly stable, unlike photons, which gained effector/memory cells. A bigger post-nadir fall in TCR diversity correlated inversely with survival time in deceased patients. Authors raise, but do not show, better survival with proton therapy.

Points on this clone: Antigen: not known.

CDR1 is WNHNN and CDR2 is SYGVQD in the germline V gene (reference sequence). CDR3 length: 13 residues. V lost 9 bases to trimming and J lost 6 bases, with 14 bases between them. Assay used: immunoSEQ multiplex PCR; TCRdb lists only in-frame clones, some missing. The sample contains some 38,000 clones, more than 85% of which appear only once. This chain links TRBV10-1 with TRBJ1-4; possible D gene TRBD1, 6 bases. This receptor was identified in a man aged 55 to 69 with cholangiocarcinoma. Material: peripheral blood, obtained from a patient treated with photon-based radiotherapy. The CDR3 loop is CARGTGSYEKLFF. The CDR3 nucleotides are TGCGCCAGAGGAACAGGGAGTTATGAAAAACTGTTTTTT.